This T cell receptor beta chain emerged from a study of blood T cell repertoires in COVID-19. Using immunoSEQ multiplex PCR, the repertoire was profiled, and TCRdb retains in-frame clones only, with some absent. The sample lists around 130,000 clones, less than 85% occurring once. The CDR3 totals 17 residues. V lost 4 bases, J lost 4 bases, and 21 bases lay in between. The germline gives CDR1 SGHKS, CDR2 YYEKEE (reference sequence). The clonotype was recovered from a woman in her fifties or sixties with acute or convalescent COVID-19. The chain carries TRBV5-5 and TRBJ2-1; possible D gene TRBD1, 6 bases. The sequencing sample was made of peripheral blood. CDR3 residues: CASSLVTMGRGYNEQFF. CDR3 DNA: TGTGCCAGCAGCCTAGTAACTATGGGCAGGGGATACAATGAGCAGTTCTTC.